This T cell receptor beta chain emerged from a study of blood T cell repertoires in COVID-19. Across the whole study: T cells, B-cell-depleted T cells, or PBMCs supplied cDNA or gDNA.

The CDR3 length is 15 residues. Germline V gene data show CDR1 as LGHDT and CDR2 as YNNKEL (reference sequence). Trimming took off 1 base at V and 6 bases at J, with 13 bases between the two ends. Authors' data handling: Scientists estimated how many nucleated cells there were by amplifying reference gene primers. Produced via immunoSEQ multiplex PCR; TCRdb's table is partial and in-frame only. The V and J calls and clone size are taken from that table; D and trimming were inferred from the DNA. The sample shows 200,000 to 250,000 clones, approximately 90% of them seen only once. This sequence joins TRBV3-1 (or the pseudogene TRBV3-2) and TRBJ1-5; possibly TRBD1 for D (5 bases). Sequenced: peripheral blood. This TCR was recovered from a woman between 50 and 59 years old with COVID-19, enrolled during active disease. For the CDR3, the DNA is TGTGCCAGCAGCCAAGGGACGGCGGGGGGTCAGCCCCAGCATTTT. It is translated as CASSQGTAGGQPQHF.